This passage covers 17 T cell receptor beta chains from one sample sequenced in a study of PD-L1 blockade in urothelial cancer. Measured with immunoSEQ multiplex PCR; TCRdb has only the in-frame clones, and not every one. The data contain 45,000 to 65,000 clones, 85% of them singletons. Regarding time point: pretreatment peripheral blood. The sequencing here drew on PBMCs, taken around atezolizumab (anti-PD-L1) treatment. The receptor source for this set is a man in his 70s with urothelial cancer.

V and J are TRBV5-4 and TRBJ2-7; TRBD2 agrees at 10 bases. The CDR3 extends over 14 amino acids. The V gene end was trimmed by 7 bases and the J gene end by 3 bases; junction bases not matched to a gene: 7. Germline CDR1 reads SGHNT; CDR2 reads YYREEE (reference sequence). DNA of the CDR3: TGTGCCAGCCCCCTTAGCGGGAGGAACTACGAGCAGTACTTC. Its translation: CASPLSGRNYEQYF.

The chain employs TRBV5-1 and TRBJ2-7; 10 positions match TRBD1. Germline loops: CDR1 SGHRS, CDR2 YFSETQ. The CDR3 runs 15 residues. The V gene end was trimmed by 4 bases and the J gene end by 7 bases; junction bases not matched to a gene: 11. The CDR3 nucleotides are TGCGCCAGCAGCGTGACAGGGGGCCGGATGGAGGAGCAGTACTTC. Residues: CASSVTGGRMEEQYF.

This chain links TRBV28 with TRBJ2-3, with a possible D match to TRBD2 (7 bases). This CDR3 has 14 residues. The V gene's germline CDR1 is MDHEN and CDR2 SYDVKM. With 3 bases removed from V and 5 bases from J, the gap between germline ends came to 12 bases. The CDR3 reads CASSFTGGEDTQYF. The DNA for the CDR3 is TGTGCCAGCAGTTTCACGGGGGGCGAAGATACGCAGTATTTT.

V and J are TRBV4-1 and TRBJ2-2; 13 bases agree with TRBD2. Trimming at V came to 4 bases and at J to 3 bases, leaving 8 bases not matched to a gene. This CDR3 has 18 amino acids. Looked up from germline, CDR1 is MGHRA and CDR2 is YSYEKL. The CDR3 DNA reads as TGCGCCAGCAGCCTCTTACTAGCGGGAGGGCCGGACACCGGGGAGCTGTTTTTT. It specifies CASSLLLAGGPDTGELFF.

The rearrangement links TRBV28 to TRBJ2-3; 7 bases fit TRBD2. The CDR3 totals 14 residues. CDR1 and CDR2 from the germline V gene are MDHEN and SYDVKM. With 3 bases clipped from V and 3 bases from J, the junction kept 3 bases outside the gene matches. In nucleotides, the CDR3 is TGTGCCAGCAGTTTTCTTAGCGGGACAGATACGCAGTATTTT. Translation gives CASSFLSGTDTQYF.

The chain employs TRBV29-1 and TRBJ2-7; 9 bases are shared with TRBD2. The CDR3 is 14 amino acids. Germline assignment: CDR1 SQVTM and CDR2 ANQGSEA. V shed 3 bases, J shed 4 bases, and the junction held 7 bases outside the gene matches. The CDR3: CSVELGREGYEQYF. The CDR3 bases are TGCAGCGTTGAGTTGGGGCGGGAGGGATACGAGCAGTACTTC.

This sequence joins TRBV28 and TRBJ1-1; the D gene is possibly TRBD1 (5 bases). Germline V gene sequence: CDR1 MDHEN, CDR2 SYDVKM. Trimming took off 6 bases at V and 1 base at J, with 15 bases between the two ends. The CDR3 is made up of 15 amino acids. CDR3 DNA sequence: TGTGCCAGCAGCTCCTCCAGGGCCACGAACACTGAAGCTTTCTTT. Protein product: CASSSSRATNTEAFF.

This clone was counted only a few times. The CDR3 region is CASSPTGVGNQPQHF. The CDR3 region has the DNA TGTGCCAGCAGCCCTACAGGGGTAGGCAATCAGCCCCAGCATTTT. The chain couples TRBV28 to TRBJ1-5, with 7 positions matching TRBD1. CDR1 and CDR2 (germline): MDHEN, SYDVKM. V gave up 6 bases and J gave up 2 bases; unmatched junction bases: 7. This CDR3 region has 15 residues. Filled out from reference TRBV28 and TRBJ1-5, the complete variable domain reads DVKVTQSSRYLVKRTGEKVFLECVQDMDHENMFWYRQDPGLGLRLIYFSYDVKMKEKGDIPEGYSVSREKKERFSLILESASTNQTSMYLCASSPTGVGNQPQHFGDGTRLSIL.

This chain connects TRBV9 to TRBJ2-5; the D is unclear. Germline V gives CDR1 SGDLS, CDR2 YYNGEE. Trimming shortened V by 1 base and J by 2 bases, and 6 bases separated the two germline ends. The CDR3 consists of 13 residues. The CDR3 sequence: CASSVNWQETQYF. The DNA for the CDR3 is TGTGCCAGCAGCGTAAACTGGCAAGAGACCCAGTACTTC.

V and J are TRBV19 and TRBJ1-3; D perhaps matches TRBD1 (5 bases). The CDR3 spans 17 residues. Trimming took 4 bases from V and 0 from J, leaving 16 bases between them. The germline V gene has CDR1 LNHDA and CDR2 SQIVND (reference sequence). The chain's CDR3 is CASSTAGTRISGNTIYF. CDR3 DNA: TGTGCCAGTAGTACAGCAGGGACTCGCATCTCTGGAAACACCATATATTTT.

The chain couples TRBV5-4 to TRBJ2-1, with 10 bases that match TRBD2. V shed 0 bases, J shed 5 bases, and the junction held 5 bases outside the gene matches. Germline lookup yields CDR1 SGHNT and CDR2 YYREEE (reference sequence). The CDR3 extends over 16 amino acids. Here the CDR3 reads CASSLAPGLADNEQFF. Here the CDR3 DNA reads TGTGCCAGCAGCTTGGCCCCCGGACTAGCGGACAATGAGCAGTTCTTC. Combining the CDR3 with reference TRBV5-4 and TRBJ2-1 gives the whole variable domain ETGVTQSPTHLIKTRGQQVTLRCSSQSGHNTVSWYQQALGQGPQFIFQYYREEENGRGNFPPRFSGLQFPNYSSELNVNALELDDSALYLCASSLAPGLADNEQFFGPGTRLTVL.

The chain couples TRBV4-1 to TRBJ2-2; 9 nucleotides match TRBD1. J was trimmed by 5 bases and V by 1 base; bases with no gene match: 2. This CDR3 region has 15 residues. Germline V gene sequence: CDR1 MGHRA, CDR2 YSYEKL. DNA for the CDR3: TGCGCCAGCAGCCAAGGGACAGGGGATACCGGGGAGCTGTTTTTT. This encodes CASSQGTGDTGELFF.

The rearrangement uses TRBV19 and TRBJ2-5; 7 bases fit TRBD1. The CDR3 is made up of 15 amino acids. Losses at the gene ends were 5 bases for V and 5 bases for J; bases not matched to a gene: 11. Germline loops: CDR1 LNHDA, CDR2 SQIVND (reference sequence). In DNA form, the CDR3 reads TGTGCCAGTAGTCCCGGGGAAGGGGGCTACGAGACCCAGTACTTC. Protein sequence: CASSPGEGGYETQYF.

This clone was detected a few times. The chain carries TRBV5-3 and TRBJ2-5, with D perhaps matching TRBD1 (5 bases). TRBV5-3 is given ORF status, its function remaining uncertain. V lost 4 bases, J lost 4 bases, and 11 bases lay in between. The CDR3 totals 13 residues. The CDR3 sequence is CARSPRGGETQYF. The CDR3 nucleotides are TGTGCCAGAAGCCCTAGGGGTGGAGAGACCCAGTACTTC.

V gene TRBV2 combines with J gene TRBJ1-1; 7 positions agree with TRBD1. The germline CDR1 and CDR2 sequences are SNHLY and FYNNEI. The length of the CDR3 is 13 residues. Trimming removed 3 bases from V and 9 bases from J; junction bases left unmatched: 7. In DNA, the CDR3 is TGTGCCAGCAGTGATTTCGGGACAGCTAAAGCTTTCTTT. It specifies CASSDFGTAKAFF.

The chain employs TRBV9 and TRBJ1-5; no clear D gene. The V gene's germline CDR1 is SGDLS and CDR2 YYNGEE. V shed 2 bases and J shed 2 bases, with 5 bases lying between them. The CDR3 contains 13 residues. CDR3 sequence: CASSVSGNQPQHF. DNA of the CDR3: TGTGCCAGCAGCGTGTCTGGCAATCAGCCCCAGCATTTT.

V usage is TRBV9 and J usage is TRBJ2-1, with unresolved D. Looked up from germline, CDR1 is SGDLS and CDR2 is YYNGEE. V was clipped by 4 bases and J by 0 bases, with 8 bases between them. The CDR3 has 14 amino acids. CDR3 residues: CASSPRSSYNEQFF. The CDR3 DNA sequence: TGTGCCAGCAGCCCTAGGAGCTCCTACAATGAGCAGTTCTTC.